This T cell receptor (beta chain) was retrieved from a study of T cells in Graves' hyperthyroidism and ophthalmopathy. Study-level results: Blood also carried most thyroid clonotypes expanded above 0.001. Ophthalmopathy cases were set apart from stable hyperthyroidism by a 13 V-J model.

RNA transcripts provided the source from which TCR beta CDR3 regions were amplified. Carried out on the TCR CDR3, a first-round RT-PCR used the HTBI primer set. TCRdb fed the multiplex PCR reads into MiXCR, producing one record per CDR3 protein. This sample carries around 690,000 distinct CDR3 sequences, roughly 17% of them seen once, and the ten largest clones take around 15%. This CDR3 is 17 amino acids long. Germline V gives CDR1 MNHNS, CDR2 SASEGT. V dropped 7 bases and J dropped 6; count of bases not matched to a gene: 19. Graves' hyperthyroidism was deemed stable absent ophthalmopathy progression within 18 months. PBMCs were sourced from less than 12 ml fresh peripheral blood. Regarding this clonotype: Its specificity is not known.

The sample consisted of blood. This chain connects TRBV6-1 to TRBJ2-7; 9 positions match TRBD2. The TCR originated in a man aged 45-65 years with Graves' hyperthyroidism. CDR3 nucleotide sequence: TGTGCCAGCACGGAACCGACTTGGGGGACTAGCAGACTCGAGCAGTACTTC. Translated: CASTEPTWGTSRLEQYF.